This is a list of T cell receptor beta chains from one sample in a study of vaccination effects on CD4 cells after COVID-19. These receptors have no known antigen. Clones were sequenced by immunoSEQ multiplex PCR, and TCRdb holds only the in-frame ones, with some missing. This table holds about 58,000 clones, over 60% found once. The sample consisted of CD4+ T cells from PBMCs cultured without peptide, taken before COVID-19 vaccination. The source of these receptors is a human donor who received a COVID-19 vaccine. CDR3s include the opening cysteine and the closing phenylalanine or tryptophan. Fields, in order: D gene, J gene, V gene, clone size, CDR3 DNA, CDR3 protein. D genes are given only for firm matches. Expanded clones get a size class; other rows say once, few or many, or leave the size out.

d_call: -; j_call: TRBJ1-3; v_call: TRBV12-5; clone_size: -; cdr3_nt: TGTGCTAGTGGTTCGGGGGGCTCCCCATCCCCTTCTGGAAACACCATATATTTT; cdr3_aa: CASGSGGSPSPSGNTIYF
d_call: -; j_call: TRBJ2-3; v_call: TRBV3-1/TRBV3-2; clone_size: -; cdr3_nt: TGTGCCAGCAGCCAAGGAGGAGATACGCAGTATTTT; cdr3_aa: CASSQGGDTQYF
d_call: -; j_call: TRBJ1-6; v_call: TRBV21-1; clone_size: -; cdr3_nt: TGTGCCAGCAGCAAAATTTGGGACACCGATTCACCCCTCCACTTT; cdr3_aa: CASSKIWDTDSPLHF
d_call: -; j_call: TRBJ1-4; v_call: TRBV5-5; clone_size: -; cdr3_nt: TGTGCCAGCAGCATACGGGGGGCTAATGAAAAACTGTTTTTT; cdr3_aa: CASSIRGANEKLFF
d_call: -; j_call: TRBJ1-3; v_call: TRBV7-2; clone_size: -; cdr3_nt: TGTGCCAGCAGCCGAACATTAAACACCATATATTTT; cdr3_aa: CASSRTLNTIYF
d_call: TRBD1; j_call: TRBJ2-1; v_call: TRBV14; clone_size: -; cdr3_nt: TGTGCCAGCAGCCCCCGGGTTACAGGGGGCTATAATGAGCAGTTCTTC; cdr3_aa: CASSPRVTGGYNEQFF
d_call: -; j_call: TRBJ1-1; v_call: TRBV7-8; clone_size: -; cdr3_nt: TGTGCCAGCAGCTTAGGTCGCAGATTTAACACTGAAGCTTTCTTT; cdr3_aa: CASSLGRRFNTEAFF
d_call: -; j_call: TRBJ2-1; v_call: TRBV3-1/TRBV3-2; clone_size: -; cdr3_nt: TGTGCCAGCAGCCGACATCCCTCTGAGCAGTTCTTC; cdr3_aa: CASSRHPSEQFF
d_call: -; j_call: TRBJ2-5; v_call: TRBV4-3; clone_size: -; cdr3_nt: TGCGCCAGCAGCCAAGATCGGGATCGGGAGACCCAGTACTTC; cdr3_aa: CASSQDRDRETQYF
d_call: TRBD1; j_call: TRBJ1-6; v_call: TRBV7-2; clone_size: -; cdr3_nt: TGTGCCAGCAGCGAAACGACAGGGGGTAGATATAATTCACCCCTCCACTTT; cdr3_aa: CASSETTGGRYNSPLHF
d_call: TRBD2; j_call: TRBJ2-5; v_call: TRBV6-5; clone_size: -; cdr3_nt: TGTGCCAGCAGTTTCCTAGCGGGGGGGCCCGGTCAGACCCAGTACTTC; cdr3_aa: CASSFLAGGPGQTQYF
d_call: -; j_call: TRBJ1-5; v_call: TRBV10-2; clone_size: -; cdr3_nt: TGCGCCAGCGTAGACAGAAATAGCAATCAGCCCCAGCATTTT; cdr3_aa: CASVDRNSNQPQHF
d_call: -; j_call: TRBJ1-5; v_call: TRBV6-5; clone_size: -; cdr3_nt: TGTGCCAGCACCCGGATCCTTAGCAATCAGCCCCAGCATTTT; cdr3_aa: CASTRILSNQPQHF
d_call: -; j_call: TRBJ1-4; v_call: TRBV20-1; clone_size: -; cdr3_nt: TGCAGTGCTAGGGATGAAAAACTGTTTTTT; cdr3_aa: CSARDEKLFF
d_call: -; j_call: TRBJ1-2; v_call: TRBV28; clone_size: -; cdr3_nt: TGTGCCAGCACCTCAACGAGCTCTAACTATGGCTACACCTTC; cdr3_aa: CASTSTSSNYGYTF
d_call: TRBD2; j_call: TRBJ2-1; v_call: TRBV7-6; clone_size: -; cdr3_nt: TGTGCCAGCAGCTTAGCCCGCCCTAGCGGGGGATCCGGTAATGAGCAGTTCTTC; cdr3_aa: CASSLARPSGGSGNEQFF
d_call: -; j_call: TRBJ1-1; v_call: TRBV12-3/TRBV12-4; clone_size: -; cdr3_nt: TGTGCCAGCAGTCCCACGACTGAAGCTTTCTTT; cdr3_aa: CASSPTTEAFF
d_call: -; j_call: TRBJ1-6; v_call: TRBV6-5; clone_size: once; cdr3_nt: TGTGCCAGCACCTCACAGGTCGCCTATAATTCACCCCTCCACTTT; cdr3_aa: CASTSQVAYNSPLHF
d_call: -; j_call: TRBJ2-1; v_call: TRBV3-1/TRBV3-2; clone_size: once; cdr3_nt: TGTGCCAGCAGCCAAGATTCGGTCAGCCACAATGAGCAGTTCTTC; cdr3_aa: CASSQDSVSHNEQFF
d_call: -; j_call: TRBJ1-2; v_call: TRBV29-1; clone_size: -; cdr3_nt: TGCAGCGTTGGCTTACAGGCGACTAACTATGGCTACACCTTC; cdr3_aa: CSVGLQATNYGYTF
d_call: -; j_call: TRBJ2-4; v_call: TRBV10-1; clone_size: -; cdr3_nt: TGCGCCAGCAGTGACAAGGACAAACTAGCCAAAAACATTCAGTACTTC; cdr3_aa: CASSDKDKLAKNIQYF
d_call: -; j_call: TRBJ2-1; v_call: TRBV12-5; clone_size: -; cdr3_nt: TGTGCTAGTGGATCCAGTGGAACGGGCTTTCGGGAGCAGTTCTTC; cdr3_aa: CASGSSGTGFREQFF
d_call: -; j_call: TRBJ2-6; v_call: TRBV15; clone_size: -; cdr3_nt: TGTGCCACCAGCAGAGATGTCAGGGGCGGTGGGGCCAACGTCCTGACTTTC; cdr3_aa: CATSRDVRGGGANVLTF
d_call: TRBD1; j_call: TRBJ1-2; v_call: TRBV10-2; clone_size: -; cdr3_nt: TGCGCCAGCAGCGTGACAGGGGACTATGGCTACACCTTC; cdr3_aa: CASSVTGDYGYTF
d_call: -; j_call: TRBJ2-1; v_call: TRBV11-2; clone_size: -; cdr3_nt: TGTGCCAGCAGCTTAAATCCAGGGGTATACAATGAGCAGTTCTTC; cdr3_aa: CASSLNPGVYNEQFF
d_call: -; j_call: TRBJ2-3; v_call: TRBV10-3; clone_size: -; cdr3_nt: TGTGCCATCAGTGAAGCAAGCACAGATACGCAGTATTTT; cdr3_aa: CAISEASTDTQYF
d_call: TRBD1; j_call: TRBJ1-1; v_call: TRBV19; clone_size: -; cdr3_nt: TGTGCCAGTATGGACGACAGGGGTTCCACTGAAGCTTTCTTT; cdr3_aa: CASMDDRGSTEAFF
d_call: -; j_call: TRBJ2-5; v_call: TRBV3-1/TRBV3-2; clone_size: -; cdr3_nt: TGTGCCAGCAGCCTTAGGGAGGCCGAGACCCAGTACTTC; cdr3_aa: CASSLREAETQYF
d_call: -; j_call: TRBJ2-3; v_call: TRBV7-2; clone_size: -; cdr3_nt: TGTGCCAGCAGCTTGTCAGTGGGGGGCACAGATACGCAGTATTTT; cdr3_aa: CASSLSVGGTDTQYF
d_call: -; j_call: TRBJ2-1; v_call: TRBV6-2/TRBV6-3; clone_size: -; cdr3_nt: TGTGCCAGCAGTTGGGCCGGCGGTGAGCAGTTCTTC; cdr3_aa: CASSWAGGEQFF
d_call: TRBD2; j_call: TRBJ2-3; v_call: TRBV5-1; clone_size: -; cdr3_nt: TGCGCCAGCAGCTTGTTGGGCGGGGGGGCCCCAGATACGCAGTATTTT; cdr3_aa: CASSLLGGGAPDTQYF
d_call: -; j_call: TRBJ1-5; v_call: TRBV2; clone_size: few; cdr3_nt: TGTGCCAGCAGTGAACCTTTCGGACAGTCCGATAGCAATCAGCCCCAGCATTTT; cdr3_aa: CASSEPFGQSDSNQPQHF
d_call: TRBD1; j_call: TRBJ1-3; v_call: TRBV2; clone_size: -; cdr3_nt: TGTGCCACCAGACCGGGACAGGGCATGCTCTCTGGAAACACCATATATTTT; cdr3_aa: CATRPGQGMLSGNTIYF
d_call: -; j_call: TRBJ2-2; v_call: TRBV21-1; clone_size: -; cdr3_nt: TGTGCCAGCAGCAAGTGCTGCCTGGGGTACACCGGGGAGCTGTTTTTT; cdr3_aa: CASSKCCLGYTGELFF
d_call: TRBD2; j_call: TRBJ2-1; v_call: TRBV30; clone_size: few; cdr3_nt: TGTGCCTGGATCATGAGGACTAGCGATGAGCAGTTCTTC; cdr3_aa: CAWIMRTSDEQFF
d_call: -; j_call: TRBJ2-1; v_call: TRBV5-1; clone_size: -; cdr3_nt: TGCGCCAGCAGCTTGTTGTCGCAGAGAACGCTTAATGAGCAGTTCTTC; cdr3_aa: CASSLLSQRTLNEQFF
d_call: -; j_call: TRBJ1-4; v_call: TRBV6-5; clone_size: once; cdr3_nt: TGTGCCAGCAGTTACGGGCGGATTAATGAAAAACTGTTTTTT; cdr3_aa: CASSYGRINEKLFF
d_call: TRBD1; j_call: TRBJ2-5; v_call: TRBV30; clone_size: -; cdr3_nt: TGTGCCTGGAGTGCAGGGACAGAAGAGACCCAGTACTTC; cdr3_aa: CAWSAGTEETQYF
d_call: TRBD2; j_call: TRBJ2-4; v_call: TRBV5-6; clone_size: -; cdr3_nt: TGTGCCAGCAGCCGACGGGGGGGAGCCAAAAACATTCAGTACTTC; cdr3_aa: CASSRRGGAKNIQYF
d_call: TRBD1; j_call: TRBJ2-6; v_call: TRBV6-6; clone_size: -; cdr3_nt: TGTGCCAGCAGTCGTCCGGGACAGTTCTCTGGGGCCAACGTCCTGACTTTC; cdr3_aa: CASSRPGQFSGANVLTF
d_call: TRBD1; j_call: TRBJ1-4; v_call: TRBV28; clone_size: -; cdr3_nt: TGTGCCAGCAGTGGGGGACAGTTTAATGAAAAACTGTTTTTT; cdr3_aa: CASSGGQFNEKLFF
d_call: -; j_call: TRBJ1-1; v_call: TRBV5-4; clone_size: -; cdr3_nt: TGTGCCAGCAGCTTGTACAGCACCACTGAAGCTTTCTTT; cdr3_aa: CASSLYSTTEAFF
d_call: TRBD1; j_call: TRBJ1-5; v_call: TRBV28; clone_size: -; cdr3_nt: TGTGCCAGCAGCCAGACAGACAGGGGCCTTAGCAATCAGCCCCAGCATTTT; cdr3_aa: CASSQTDRGLSNQPQHF
d_call: TRBD1; j_call: TRBJ2-3; v_call: TRBV24-1; clone_size: -; cdr3_nt: TGTGCCACCAGTGACAACAGGGGGCGAGTTACAGATACGCAGTATTTT; cdr3_aa: CATSDNRGRVTDTQYF
d_call: -; j_call: TRBJ2-1; v_call: TRBV5-1; clone_size: once; cdr3_nt: TGCGCCAGCAGCCTACAGGGAGTGGGTGAGCAGTTCTTC; cdr3_aa: CASSLQGVGEQFF
d_call: TRBD2; j_call: TRBJ2-2; v_call: TRBV7-3; clone_size: -; cdr3_nt: TGTGCCAGCAGCCCGGGACTACCTAACACCGGGGAGCTGTTTTTT; cdr3_aa: CASSPGLPNTGELFF
d_call: TRBD1; j_call: TRBJ1-5; v_call: TRBV7-9; clone_size: -; cdr3_nt: TGTGCCAGCAGCGCTACAGGGGCAGAGCGGCCCCAGCATTTT; cdr3_aa: CASSATGAERPQHF
d_call: -; j_call: TRBJ1-2; v_call: TRBV18; clone_size: -; cdr3_nt: TGTGCCAGCTCACGTCTGGACACCGGCTATGGCTACACCTTC; cdr3_aa: CASSRLDTGYGYTF
d_call: -; j_call: TRBJ2-3; v_call: TRBV5-1; clone_size: once; cdr3_nt: TGCGCCAGCAGCTTGCGACCCAGGGGCGGATTCACAGATACGCAGTATTTT; cdr3_aa: CASSLRPRGGFTDTQYF
d_call: -; j_call: TRBJ1-5; v_call: TRBV28; clone_size: once; cdr3_nt: TGTGCCAGCAGTTTTGGGACGAATAATCAGCCCCAGCATTTT; cdr3_aa: CASSFGTNNQPQHF
d_call: TRBD2; j_call: TRBJ2-3; v_call: TRBV6-2/TRBV6-3; clone_size: once; cdr3_nt: TGTGCCAGCAGTTACGCCCTAGCGGGGGGGAGCACAGATACGCAGTATTTT; cdr3_aa: CASSYALAGGSTDTQYF
d_call: -; j_call: TRBJ2-5; v_call: TRBV24-1; clone_size: -; cdr3_nt: TGTGCCACCAGTGACTACAGGGAGAAAGAGACCCAGTACTTC; cdr3_aa: CATSDYREKETQYF
d_call: TRBD1; j_call: TRBJ1-1; v_call: TRBV12-5; clone_size: -; cdr3_nt: TGTGCTAGTGGACCGGACAGGGTTGGGACTGAAGCTTTCTTT; cdr3_aa: CASGPDRVGTEAFF
d_call: TRBD1; j_call: TRBJ2-1; v_call: TRBV15; clone_size: -; cdr3_nt: TGTGCCACCAGCAGAGAACGACAGGGCGGCAATGAGCAGTTCTTC; cdr3_aa: CATSRERQGGNEQFF
d_call: TRBD1; j_call: TRBJ2-3; v_call: TRBV5-6; clone_size: -; cdr3_nt: TGTGCCAGCAGCCCCTTAGGTGACAGGGGTACAGATACGCAGTATTTT; cdr3_aa: CASSPLGDRGTDTQYF
d_call: -; j_call: TRBJ1-5; v_call: TRBV2; clone_size: -; cdr3_nt: TGTGCCAGCAGTGTGGGACCCTGGTCGGAGCCCCAGCATTTT; cdr3_aa: CASSVGPWSEPQHF
d_call: TRBD1; j_call: TRBJ2-3; v_call: TRBV6-4; clone_size: -; cdr3_nt: TGTGCCAACAAAAGACAGGGAGTTAAAGATACGCAGTATTTT; cdr3_aa: CANKRQGVKDTQYF
d_call: -; j_call: TRBJ1-6; v_call: TRBV19; clone_size: once; cdr3_nt: TGTGCCAGTAAATGGGGTGGCAATTCACCCCTCCACTTT; cdr3_aa: CASKWGGNSPLHF
d_call: TRBD2; j_call: TRBJ2-5; v_call: TRBV6-6; clone_size: -; cdr3_nt: TGTGCCAGCAGTTGGACTAGCGGGGGAGAGACCCAGTACTTC; cdr3_aa: CASSWTSGGETQYF
d_call: -; j_call: TRBJ2-1; v_call: TRBV19; clone_size: -; cdr3_nt: TGTGCCAGTAGTCCCAGGGCCCTTCGGGGCTACAATGAGCAGTTCTTC; cdr3_aa: CASSPRALRGYNEQFF